One sample yielded the 18 T cell receptor beta chains listed below, sequenced in a study of T cells after yellow fever vaccination. TCRdb ran MiXCR on the 5' RACE reads and lists one entry per CDR3 protein. The sample has some 320,000 distinct CDR3 sequences, approximately 4% seen once. Source: PBMCs, taken 15 days after the yellow fever booster vaccination. These receptors originate from a man aged 18 to 29 who received the YFV17D yellow fever vaccine.

V gene TRBV4-1 combines with J gene TRBJ2-3; TRBD1 matches 8 bases. This CDR3 is built from 17 residues. The V gene's germline CDR1 is MGHRA and CDR2 YSYEKL. Germline trimming cut 3 bases from V and 5 bases from J; bases unmatched to any gene: 13. The chain's CDR3 is CASSHRPSRGRGDTQYF. The CDR3, as DNA: TGCGCCAGCAGCCACCGCCCGAGCAGGGGGCGCGGAGATACGCAGTATTTT.

This clonotype was counted at least ten times. The chain carries TRBV12-3 or TRBV12-4 and TRBJ1-1; TRBD1 aligns across 8 bases. The ends lost 6 bases at V and 1 base at J; junction bases unmatched: 4. CDR3 size: 14 residues. This chain's CDR3 is CASRPDRGNTEAFF. The CDR3 DNA is TGTGCCAGCAGACCAGACAGGGGGAACACTGAAGCTTTCTTT.

The J gene is TRBJ2-2, the V gene TRBV25-1; D assignment may be TRBD1 or TRBD2 (5 bases each). The CDR3 has 16 residues. CDR1 and CDR2 (germline): MGHDK, SYGVNS. V lost 4 bases and J 5 bases, leaving 17 bases between the germline ends. This chain's CDR3 is CASSGSGTGGTGELFF. In DNA form, the CDR3 reads TGTGCCAGCAGTGGCTCCGGGACCGGTGGTACCGGGGAGCTGTTTTTT.

V and J are TRBV20-1 and TRBJ2-3, with TRBD1 matching 7 bases. The CDR3 contains 14 residues. Germline trimming cut 3 bases from V and 2 bases from J; bases unmatched to any gene: 5. The V gene's germline CDR1 is DFQATT and CDR2 SNEGSKA (reference sequence). The CDR3 coding sequence is TGCAGTGCTAGCCGACAGGGAATCACAGATACGCAGTATTTT. Residues: CSASRQGITDTQYF.

The table lists this clonotype with many counts. The chain is built from TRBV7-2 and TRBJ2-3; D gene uncertain. Deletions cut 4 bases from V and 1 base from J, with 3 bases between. Germline V CDR1 and CDR2: SGHTA, FQGNSA. This CDR3 comprises 12 residues. The CDR3 sequence: CASSSRTDTQYF. In nucleotides, the CDR3 is TGTGCCAGCAGCTCCCGCACAGATACGCAGTATTTT.

In this sample, this clonotype turned up a few times. This chain uses TRBV18 with TRBJ1-2; D gene unclear. CDR3 size: 15 residues. V was clipped by 3 bases and J by 0 bases, with 11 bases between them. Germline V gene sequence: CDR1 KGHSH, CDR2 LQKENI. The CDR3 DNA reads TGTGCCAGCTCACCCGACGTCTTGCCTAACTATGGCTACACCTTC. This gives the protein CASSPDVLPNYGYTF.

This clonotype has ten or more counts. This sequence joins TRBV7-2 and TRBJ2-7; a possible D gene is TRBD2 (7 bases). The V gene lost 5 bases and the J gene lost 2 bases, with 13 bases spanning the gap. Germline V CDR1 and CDR2: SGHTA, FQGNSA. The CDR3 has 14 amino acids. The CDR3 bases are TGTGCCAGCAGCCCGGCGCGGGGGCCCTACGAGCAGTACTTC. Amino acid sequence: CASSPARGPYEQYF.

This clonotype was recorded at least ten times. V and J are TRBV7-9 and TRBJ1-1; no definite D call. The CDR3 has 17 residues. Germline assignment: CDR1 SEHNR and CDR2 FQNEAQ (reference sequence). V lost 0 bases, J lost 5 bases, and 19 bases lay in between. CDR3 sequence reads: CASSLAGSNRRSTEAFF. DNA of the CDR3: TGTGCCAGCAGCTTAGCGGGTTCGAATCGGCGCTCTACTGAAGCTTTCTTT.

At least ten counts were recorded for this clonotype. This sequence joins TRBV20-1 and TRBJ1-6, with a weak D call TRBD1 (6 bases). The CDR3 consists of 17 residues. The V gene's germline CDR1 is DFQATT and CDR2 SNEGSKA (reference sequence). Trimming removed 2 bases at V and 2 bases at J, with 16 bases between. The CDR3 reads CSARSPRGGAYNSPLHF. The CDR3, as DNA: TGCAGTGCTAGAAGTCCCAGGGGAGGCGCCTATAATTCACCCCTCCACTTT.

The genes are TRBV4-2 and TRBJ1-2, with D possibly matching TRBD1 (5 bases). The V gene's germline CDR1 is LGHNA and CDR2 YNFKEQ. This CDR3 has 16 amino acids. Deletions cut 3 bases from V and 8 bases from J, with 22 bases between. The CDR3 spells CASSHATPSTTGGYTF. The CDR3 nucleotides are TGTGCCAGCAGCCACGCCACCCCATCGACCACAGGCGGCTACACCTTC.

Ten or more counts support this clonotype. The V gene is TRBV6-5, the J gene TRBJ1-1; D is unclear. Deletions cut 5 bases from V and 1 base from J, with 8 bases between. CDR1 MNHEY and CDR2 SVGAGI come from the germline V gene. CDR3 size: 13 residues. This chain's CDR3 is CASSVTWNTEAFF. The CDR3 DNA sequence: TGTGCCAGCAGTGTTACATGGAACACTGAAGCTTTCTTT.

The V gene is TRBV7-6, the J gene TRBJ2-2; no firm D call. Trimming took off 6 bases at V and 0 bases at J, with 11 bases between the two ends. The CDR3 runs 15 residues. Germline CDR1 and CDR2: SGHVS and FNYEAQ. CDR3 DNA: TGTGCCAGCAGTTTTCGGGCCGCGAACACCGGGGAGCTGTTTTTT. This sequence encodes CASSFRAANTGELFF.

This clonotype was seen only a few times. The CDR3 sequence: CASSSPQGAYGYTF. The CDR3 DNA is TGTGCCAGCAGCTCACCGCAAGGGGCCTATGGCTACACCTTC. The chain employs TRBV7-9 and TRBJ1-2; D is possibly TRBD1 (5 bases). This CDR3 comprises 14 residues. The germline V gene has CDR1 SEHNR and CDR2 FQNEAQ (reference sequence). The ends were cut back, 4 bases at V and 4 bases at J, with 13 bases in the middle. The entire variable domain, with the rest obtained from reference TRBV7-9 and TRBJ1-2, is as follows: DTGVSQNPRHKITKRGQNVTFRCDPISEHNRLYWYRQTLGQGPEFLTYFQNEAQLEKSRLLSDRFSAERPKGSFSTLEIQRTEQGDSAMYLCASSSPQGAYGYTFGSGTRLTVV.

This clonotype was counted ten times or more. The chain recombines TRBV27 with TRBJ2-7, with D maybe TRBD2 (6 bases). The CDR3 covers 12 residues. Trimming stripped 2 bases from V and 6 bases from J, with 8 bases between. Germline CDR1 and CDR2: MNHEY and SMNVEV (reference sequence). The CDR3 loop reads CASSLGGGEQYF. Here the CDR3 DNA reads TGTGCCAGCAGTTTAGGGGGAGGCGAGCAGTACTTC.

In its sample, this clonotype was seen many times. The chain couples TRBV4-3 to TRBJ1-2; possibly TRBD1 for D (6 bases). The CDR3 contains 14 residues. V lost 1 base and J lost 8, with 14 bases in between. Per germline, CDR1 LGHNA and CDR2 YSLEER. The CDR3 loop reads CASSQAGAVVGYTF. The CDR3 bases are TGCGCCAGCAGCCAAGCAGGGGCGGTAGTCGGCTACACCTTC.

This clonotype has a count of ten or more. V is TRBV27 and J is TRBJ1-2, with D hard to call. With 6 bases removed from V and 4 bases from J, the gap between germline ends came to 15 bases. Germline-derived CDR1 and CDR2 are MNHEY and SMNVEV (reference sequence). There are 14 residues in the CDR3. The CDR3 loop reads CASRAKGLSYGYTF. Written as DNA, the CDR3 is TGTGCCAGCAGAGCTAAAGGGTTGAGCTATGGCTACACCTTC.

This chain connects TRBV27 to TRBJ2-7, with D perhaps matching TRBD1 (6 bases). Germline CDR1 and CDR2: MNHEY and SMNVEV (reference sequence). V gave up 8 bases and J gave up 2 bases, with 16 bases separating them. The CDR3 sequence is 14 residues long. Written as DNA, the CDR3 is TGTGCCAGCGGATCCCAGAGGGGGACCTACGAGCAGTACGTC. It codes for CASGSQRGTYEQYV.

This clonotype was seen only a few times. This sequence joins TRBV5-6 and TRBJ1-3, with 7 bases aligning to TRBD1. In germline, CDR1 is SGHDT, CDR2 YYEEEE. The V gene end was trimmed by 6 bases and the J gene end by 3 bases; junction bases not matched to a gene: 15. The CDR3 length is 17 residues. CDR3 amino acids: CASTASSGGLVGNTIYF. CDR3 nucleotide sequence: TGTGCCAGCACCGCATCATCAGGGGGGCTTGTTGGAAACACCATATATTTT.